This entry lists 10 T cell receptor beta chains sequenced from one sample in a study of shared T cell receptors in the human thymus. Libraries were prepared by immunoSEQ multiplex PCR; TCRdb keeps only in-frame clonotypes and omits some of them. The data contain under 850,000 clones, around 89% of them seen just once; the ten biggest clones take up about 0.01%. These data are also associated with another study on human thymus T cells.

The source material was thymocytes. These receptors were collected from a boy younger than two with a congenital heart defect.

This sequence joins TRBV5-1 and TRBJ2-1, with D possibly matching TRBD2 (6 bases). In germline, CDR1 is SGHRS, CDR2 YFSETQ. The V end was cut by 0 bases, the J end by 3 bases, with 13 bases between. The CDR3 is made up of 16 amino acids. The CDR3 loop reads CASSLAGGDDYNEQFF. The CDR3 DNA follows: TGCGCCAGCAGCTTGGCCGGCGGGGATGACTACAATGAGCAGTTCTTC.

The chain recombines TRBV5-4 with TRBJ2-7; 11 bases are a match to TRBD2. CDR1 and CDR2 from the germline V gene are SGHNT and YYREEE (reference sequence). Trimming at V came to 1 base and at J to 7 bases, leaving 10 bases not matched to a gene. The CDR3 has 16 residues. The CDR3 reads CASSLRLAGPLREQYF. In DNA form, the CDR3 reads TGTGCCAGCAGCTTGAGACTAGCGGGACCCCTAAGGGAGCAGTACTTC.

J is TRBJ2-7 and V is TRBV5-4; 9 nucleotides align to TRBD1. Germline trimming cut 3 bases from V and 6 bases from J; bases unmatched to any gene: 7. This CDR3 is built from 14 residues. Germline loops: CDR1 SGHNT, CDR2 YYREEE (reference sequence). The CDR3 loop reads CASSYPTGGSEQYF. The CDR3 coding sequence is TGTGCCAGCAGCTACCCGACAGGGGGTTCCGAGCAGTACTTC. Full variable domain (remainder filled in from reference TRBV5-4 and TRBJ2-7): ETGVTQSPTHLIKTRGQQVTLRCSSQSGHNTVSWYQQALGQGPQFIFQYYREEENGRGNFPPRFSGLQFPNYSSELNVNALELDDSALYLCASSYPTGGSEQYFGPGTRLTVT.

This clone has just one count. The chain's CDR3 is CASRLATSGSTGELFF. The CDR3 DNA reads TGTGCAAGTCGCTTAGCGACTAGCGGGAGTACCGGGGAGCTGTTTTTT. The gene calls are TRBV12-2 and TRBJ2-2; the table's D call, TRBD2, was not checked against the DNA. TRBV12-2 is reported as a pseudogene. The CDR3 sequence is 16 residues long.

V gene TRBV28 combines with J gene TRBJ2-7, with D possibly matching TRBD2 (6 bases). Germline loops: CDR1 MDHEN, CDR2 SYDVKM. Deletions cut 8 bases from V and 3 bases from J, with 17 bases between. The CDR3 consists of 14 residues. CDR3 DNA: TGTGCCAGCCGACCCAGCGGGCTGATCTACGAGCAGTACTTC. This translates into CASRPSGLIYEQYF.

The J gene is TRBJ2-7, the V gene TRBV5-1, with 8 bases that match TRBD1. V was clipped by 0 bases and J by 0 bases; unmatched bases: 2. The length of the CDR3 is 15 residues. Germline CDR1 and CDR2: SGHRS and YFSETQ. Here the CDR3 DNA reads TGCGCCAGCAGCTTGGCAACAGGGGGCTCCTACGAGCAGTACTTC. Amino acids: CASSLATGGSYEQYF. Using reference TRBV5-1 and TRBJ2-7 for the parts outside the CDR3, the full variable domain is KAGVTQTPRYLIKTRGQQVTLSCSPISGHRSVSWYQQTPGQGLQFLFEYFSETQRNKGNFPGRFSGRQFSNSRSEMNVSTLELGDSALYLCASSLATGGSYEQYFGPGTRLTVT.

The chain combines TRBV11-2 with TRBJ2-3; D ambiguous. The V gene lost 0 bases and the J gene lost 3 bases, with 16 bases spanning the gap. Germline values: CDR1 SGHAT, CDR2 FQNNGV. The CDR3 sequence is 17 residues long. CDR3: CASSLDPSGFATDTQYF. The CDR3 nucleotides read TGTGCCAGCAGCTTAGATCCTTCGGGTTTTGCTACAGATACGCAGTATTTT.

J is TRBJ2-7 and V is TRBV28; the D gene is possibly TRBD1 (6 bases). Between the trimmed V and J ends, which lost 3 bases and 2 bases, there was a span of 11 bases. The CDR3 extends over 14 amino acids. Germline values: CDR1 MDHEN, CDR2 SYDVKM. CDR3 in amino acids: CASSFKGQPYEQYF. The CDR3, as DNA: TGTGCCAGCAGTTTTAAGGGACAACCCTACGAGCAGTACTTC.

This chain uses TRBV4-1 with TRBJ1-5, with D perhaps TRBD1 (6 bases). The CDR3 is 18 residues long. V gave up 1 base and J gave up 0 bases, with 16 bases separating them. CDR1 and CDR2 from the germline V gene are MGHRA and YSYEKL. The CDR3 DNA sequence: TGCGCCAGCAGCCAAGCCCGCGCAGGGGAAGCTAGCAATCAGCCCCAGCATTTT. Translation: CASSQARAGEASNQPQHF.

The chain recombines TRBV21-1 with TRBJ2-7; the listed D gene, TRBD1, was not tested against the DNA. TRBV21-1 is a pseudogene. The CDR3 is 18 residues long. CDR3 amino acids: CASPGDRGQFRGSYEQYF. CDR3 DNA: TGTGCCAGCCCCGGCGACAGGGGGCAATTTCGTGGCTCCTACGAGCAGTACTTC.